This T cell receptor (beta chain) is drawn from a study of beta chain features in type 1 diabetes. V was clipped by 4 bases and J by 7 bases, with 13 bases between them. The CDR3 runs 14 residues. Germline CDR1 is SGHVS and CDR2 is FQNEAQ. Study-level findings and limits: There was no resolution here of whether HLA type influences TCRB rearrangement.

The single heparinised draw taken from each donor contained about 110 mL of blood on average. Expressed TCRB transcripts got sequenced, as all isolated RNA was reverse transcribed. Profiling relied on immunoSEQ multiplex PCR, and the TCRdb table lists in-frame clones only, not all of them. The sample lists 450,000 to 600,000 clones; approximately 31% were seen once. On this clone itself: What it recognizes is unknown.

The TCR sequence derives from a man aged 18 to 35 in good health. The chain is built from TRBV7-8 and TRBJ2-2, with a tentative D call TRBD1 (5 bases). What was sequenced was naive CD4+ T cells from blood. CDR3 protein: CASSSEGVGGELFF. The CDR3 nucleotides are TGTGCCAGCAGCTCCGAAGGGGTTGGCGGGGAGCTGTTTTTT.